One sample yielded the 19 T cell receptor beta chains listed below, sequenced in a study of cytomegalovirus exposure and HLA in healthy donors. Primers: 60 Vbeta forward and 13 Jbeta reverse. Clones were read by immunoSEQ multiplex PCR, and TCRdb kept only the in-frame ones, dropping some. The sample includes 50,000 or so clones. The sample taken for sequencing was PBMCs. These TCRs come from a woman under 30 in good health and CMV-seronegative.

J is TRBJ2-6 and V is TRBV29-1; no definite D call. Germline V gives CDR1 SQVTM, CDR2 ANQGSEA. V was trimmed by 6 bases and J by 3 bases, leaving 12 bases between them. This CDR3 is built from 14 residues. The CDR3 nucleotides are TGCAGCGTCCAGGAAGGCAATGGGGCCAACGTCCTGACTTTC. Amino acids: CSVQEGNGANVLTF.

This chain connects TRBV6-6 to TRBJ2-7, with 11 bases fitting TRBD2. The ends lost 6 bases at V and 3 bases at J; junction bases unmatched: 7. This CDR3 region has 15 residues. Germline CDR1 reads MNHNY; CDR2 reads SVGAGI (reference sequence). In nucleotides, the CDR3 is TGTGCCAGCAGGACCTCAACTAGCGGGGGCTACGAGCAGTACTTC. Protein product: CASRTSTSGGYEQYF.

CDR3 in amino acids: CASSLALTSGSYYEQYF. As DNA, the CDR3 is TGCGCCAGCAGCTTGGCCCTCACTAGCGGGTCCTACTACGAGCAGTACTTC. This chain links TRBV5-1 with TRBJ2-7, with 9 bases fitting TRBD2. CDR3 length: 17 amino acids. Germline trimming cut 0 bases from V and 3 bases from J; bases unmatched to any gene: 10. CDR1 and CDR2 from the germline V gene are SGHRS and YFSETQ.

This chain connects TRBV11-2 to TRBJ1-1, with D perhaps TRBD1 (5 bases). Germline CDR1 and CDR2: SGHAT and FQNNGV. This CDR3 spans 15 amino acids. The V gene lost 6 bases and the J gene lost 7 bases, with 21 bases spanning the gap. CDR3 sequence: CASRPPFLGEGEAFF. DNA for the CDR3: TGTGCCAGCAGGCCCCCGTTCCTGGGGGAGGGTGAAGCTTTCTTT.

The chain couples TRBV5-1 to TRBJ1-4; 9 bases agree with TRBD1. The V gene's germline CDR1 is SGHRS and CDR2 YFSETQ. Trimming at V came to 4 bases and at J to 7 bases, leaving 5 bases not matched to a gene. The CDR3 has 14 residues. The CDR3 region is CASSPGTGIEKLFF. The CDR3 DNA reads TGCGCCAGCAGCCCCGGGACAGGGATTGAAAAACTGTTTTTT. Full variable domain (outside the CDR3, taken from reference TRBV5-1 and TRBJ1-4): KAGVTQTPRYLIKTRGQQVTLSCSPISGHRSVSWYQQTPGQGLQFLFEYFSETQRNKGNFPGRFSGRQFSNSRSEMNVSTLELGDSALYLCASSPGTGIEKLFFGSGTQLSVL.

The chain has TRBV6-5 and TRBJ1-1; 7 nucleotides align to TRBD1. Trimming took 8 bases from V and 6 from J; bases not matched to a gene: 9. Per germline, CDR1 MNHEY and CDR2 SVGAGI. This CDR3 region has 13 residues. The CDR3 here is CASHSRGIPEAFF. CDR3 coding DNA: TGTGCCAGCCACTCCAGGGGGATTCCTGAAGCTTTCTTT.

The genes are TRBV19 and TRBJ2-3; 9 nucleotides line up with TRBD1. Trimming removed 8 bases from V and 0 bases from J; junction bases left unmatched: 3. The germline V gene encodes CDR1 LNHDA and CDR2 SQIVND (reference sequence). This CDR3 has 14 residues. The CDR3 nucleotides read TGTGCCAGTTGGGGGACAGGGAGCACAGATACGCAGTATTTT. It translates to CASWGTGSTDTQYF.

V and J are TRBV18 and TRBJ2-7; D is uncertain. Germline-derived CDR1 and CDR2 are KGHSH and LQKENI. The CDR3 spans 13 residues. V was shortened by 0 bases and J by 3 bases, with 6 bases between the two germline ends. CDR3 amino acids: CASSPPISYEQYF. In nucleotides, the CDR3 is TGTGCCAGCTCACCACCGATCAGCTACGAGCAGTACTTC.

This chain uses TRBV4-2 with TRBJ2-7; the match to TRBD2 covers 9 bases. The CDR3 has 15 amino acids. The germline V gene has CDR1 LGHNA and CDR2 YNFKEQ. The ends lost 0 bases at V and 2 bases at J; junction bases unmatched: 2. The CDR3 region is CASSQEAGGPYEQYF. The CDR3 DNA follows: TGTGCCAGCAGCCAAGAGGCGGGGGGGCCCTACGAGCAGTACTTC.

The chain couples TRBV7-9 to TRBJ2-1; 9 bases are shared with TRBD2. V was pared by 2 bases and J by 7 bases, with 9 bases of the junction left unmatched. Germline V lookup: CDR1 SEHNR, CDR2 FQNEAQ (reference sequence). The CDR3 runs 16 residues. Here the CDR3 reads CASSLTQREVWNEQFF. The CDR3, as DNA: TGTGCCAGCAGCTTAACCCAGCGGGAGGTGTGGAATGAGCAGTTCTTC.

This sequence joins TRBV10-3 and TRBJ1-5, with unresolved D. The CDR3 is made up of 15 amino acids. Between the trimmed V and J ends, which lost 0 bases and 4 bases, there was a span of 10 bases. The germline CDR1 and CDR2 sequences are ENHRY and SYGVKD. The CDR3 coding sequence is TGTGCCATCAGTGAGTCGACAATTCTGAATCAGCCCCAGCATTTT. This encodes CAISESTILNQPQHF.

The chain uses TRBV10-3 and TRBJ2-7, with 12 bases that match TRBD1. Germline lookup yields CDR1 ENHRY and CDR2 SYGVKD. The ends lost 5 bases at V and 3 bases at J; junction bases unmatched: 5. The CDR3 is made up of 15 amino acids. CDR3: CAISPRDRGLYEQYF. The CDR3 DNA follows: TGTGCCATCAGTCCCCGGGACAGGGGGCTCTACGAGCAGTACTTC.

V gene TRBV2 combines with J gene TRBJ2-3, with 16 bases fitting TRBD2. Germline-derived CDR1 and CDR2 are SNHLY and FYNNEI. Losses at the gene ends were 11 bases for V and 3 bases for J; bases not matched to a gene: 17. There are 19 residues in the CDR3. CDR3 sequence reads: CAGALFGTSGRAFTDTQYF. CDR3 nucleotides: TGTGCCGGAGCACTGTTTGGGACTAGCGGGAGGGCTTTTACAGATACGCAGTATTTT.

The rearrangement joins TRBV19 to TRBJ1-2; tentative D call: TRBD1 (5 bases). Germline V gives CDR1 LNHDA, CDR2 SQIVND (reference sequence). The CDR3 is made up of 18 amino acids. V was shortened by 5 bases and J by 5 bases, with 27 bases between the two germline ends. The CDR3 sequence: CASSARLEGGLHRYGYTF. DNA of the CDR3: TGTGCCAGTAGTGCCCGGTTGGAGGGCGGCCTGCACAGGTATGGCTACACCTTC.

This chain connects TRBV10-3 to TRBJ2-7, with 8 bases aligning to TRBD2. The germline CDR1 and CDR2 sequences are ENHRY and SYGVKD. The V and J ends lost 6 bases and 3 bases, in that order; junction bases with no gene match: 4. The CDR3 is 13 residues long. CDR3 sequence (DNA): TGTGCCATCAGGGGACTAGACGACTACGAGCAGTACTTC. Amino acid sequence: CAIRGLDDYEQYF.

V gene TRBV19 combines with J gene TRBJ2-1; TRBD2 matches 13 bases. The junction had 15 bases not matched to a gene; V was cut back by 6 bases and J by 10 bases. Germline V lookup: CDR1 LNHDA, CDR2 SQIVND (reference sequence). CDR3 size: 17 residues. In DNA, the CDR3 is TGTGCCAGTAGCGAGCGAACTAGCGGGAGGGCAGGCTTGGAGCAGTTCTTC. It yields the protein CASSERTSGRAGLEQFF.

This chain uses TRBV4-1 with TRBJ2-7; tentative D call: TRBD1 (6 bases). This CDR3 spans 16 amino acids. The V gene lost 3 bases and the J gene lost 3 bases, with 18 bases spanning the gap. Germline values: CDR1 MGHRA, CDR2 YSYEKL. For the CDR3, the DNA is TGCGCCAGCAGCCAGCCCCGGGACAAAGTTCACTACGAGCAGTACTTC. As protein: CASSQPRDKVHYEQYF.

The chain combines TRBV6-5 with TRBJ2-7; 11 nucleotides line up with TRBD2. CDR3 length: 16 residues. In germline, CDR1 is MNHEY, CDR2 SVGAGI. V shed 0 bases and J 3 bases; nucleotides not matched to a gene: 4. The CDR3 DNA reads as TGTGCCAGCAGTTACTCGAGACTAGCGGGAAGCTACGAGCAGTACTTC. Its translation: CASSYSRLAGSYEQYF.

The chain combines TRBV5-1 with TRBJ2-3; D remains unclear. The CDR3 contains 14 residues. Germline values: CDR1 SGHRS, CDR2 YFSETQ. Trimming left V 0 bases short and J 0 bases short, with 5 bases between. The CDR3 reads CASSLDSSTDTQYF. As DNA, the CDR3 is TGCGCCAGCAGCTTGGATAGTAGCACAGATACGCAGTATTTT.